A few counts support the clone carrying this TCR beta chain. These data are taken from a study of blood T cell repertoires in COVID-19. On the study more broadly: The origin of the acute and convalescent COVID-19 samples was the United States, Italy and Spain. PBMCs, B-cell-depleted T cells, or T cells were the source of the cDNA or gDNA that made up the material.

Germline values: CDR1 SNHLY, CDR2 FYNNEI. V dropped 8 bases and J dropped 0 bases, with 13 bases sitting between them. The CDR3 consists of 15 residues. Per the authors' pipeline: Amplifying reference gene primers gave estimates of nucleated cell counts. Sequenced by immunoSEQ multiplex PCR; TCRdb stores in-frame clones only, minus some. V, J and clone size reflect that table, while D and trimming were determined from the DNA. The sample lists just under 40,000 clones, around 79% occurring once. This receptor was identified in a man aged 70 or older with acute or convalescent COVID-19. Sequencing was performed on peripheral blood. V and J are TRBV2 and TRBJ1-4, with D perhaps TRBD1 (5 bases). The CDR3 reads CASAARGSTNEKLFF. For the CDR3, the DNA is TGTGCCAGCGCGGCTAGGGGATCAACTAATGAAAAACTGTTTTTT.